This T cell receptor beta chain was captured in a study of blood T cell repertoires in COVID-19. Study context: The United States, Italy and Spain supplied acute and convalescent COVID-19 samples. Nucleic acid was either cDNA or gDNA, and it came from T cells, B-cell-depleted T cells, or PBMCs.

Trimming stripped 2 bases from V and 7 bases from J, with 8 bases between. In germline, CDR1 is LNHDA, CDR2 SQIVND (reference sequence). The CDR3 runs to 12 residues. Under the authors' procedure: Estimation of nucleated cell counts was performed using reference gene primer amplification. The protocol was immunoSEQ multiplex PCR, while the TCRdb copy is restricted to in-frame clones and leaves out a portion. That table supplies the V and J calls and clone size; D and trimming were determined from the DNA. The sample carries more than 100,000 clones, around 80% recorded once. The count of this clone is one.

The sequence was obtained from a man aged 60 to 75 with active or convalescent COVID-19. The sequenced material came from peripheral blood. The rearrangement uses TRBV19 and TRBJ1-2; D is ambiguous. In DNA form, the CDR3 reads TGTGCCAGTAGTATAAGGCGGTCTGGCTACACCTTC. Amino acid sequence: CASSIRRSGYTF.